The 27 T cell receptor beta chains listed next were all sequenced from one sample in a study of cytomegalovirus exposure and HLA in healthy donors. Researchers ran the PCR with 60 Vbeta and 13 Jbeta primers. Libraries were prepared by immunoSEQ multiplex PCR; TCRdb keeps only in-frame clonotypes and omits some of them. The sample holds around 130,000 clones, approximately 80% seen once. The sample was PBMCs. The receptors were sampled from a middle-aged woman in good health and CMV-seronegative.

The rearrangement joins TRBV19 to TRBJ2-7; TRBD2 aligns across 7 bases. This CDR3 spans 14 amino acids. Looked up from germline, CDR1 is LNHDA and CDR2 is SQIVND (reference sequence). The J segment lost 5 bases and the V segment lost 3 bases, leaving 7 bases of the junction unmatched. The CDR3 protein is CASSIGLGNHEQYF. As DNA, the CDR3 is TGTGCCAGTAGTATTGGACTAGGCAACCACGAGCAGTACTTC. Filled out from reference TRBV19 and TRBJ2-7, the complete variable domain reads DGGITQSPKYLFRKEGQNVTLSCEQNLNHDAMYWYRQDPGQGLRLIYYSQIVNDFQKGDIAEGYSVSREKKESFPLTVTSAQKNPTAFYLCASSIGLGNHEQYFGPGTRLTVT.

Written as DNA, the CDR3 is TGTGCCAGCGCCCCTGGGCTAGCTTCCTACGAGCAGTACTTC. Translation gives CASAPGLASYEQYF. The genes are TRBV27 and TRBJ2-7, with D perhaps matching TRBD2 (5 bases). The CDR3 extends over 14 amino acids. Trimming left V 8 bases short and J 1 base short, with 15 bases between. CDR1 is MNHEY, CDR2 SMNVEV, per germline (reference sequence).

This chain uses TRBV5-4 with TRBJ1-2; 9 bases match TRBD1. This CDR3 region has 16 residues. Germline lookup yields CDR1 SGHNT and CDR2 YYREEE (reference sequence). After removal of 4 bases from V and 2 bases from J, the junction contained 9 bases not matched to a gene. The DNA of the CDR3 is TGTGCCAGCAGCATGATGGGGACAGGGACCAACTATGGCTACACCTTC. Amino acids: CASSMMGTGTNYGYTF. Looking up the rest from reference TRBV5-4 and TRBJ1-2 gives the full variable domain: ETGVTQSPTHLIKTRGQQVTLRCSSQSGHNTVSWYQQALGQGPQFIFQYYREEENGRGNFPPRFSGLQFPNYSSELNVNALELDDSALYLCASSMMGTGTNYGYTFGSGTRLTVV.

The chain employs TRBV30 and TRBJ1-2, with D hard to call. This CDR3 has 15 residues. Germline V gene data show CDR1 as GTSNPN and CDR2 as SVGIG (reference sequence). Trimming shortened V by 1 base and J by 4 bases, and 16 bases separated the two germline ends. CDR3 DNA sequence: TGTGCCTGGAGTGGCTTCCATGGGGAGGGCTATGGCTACACCTTC. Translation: CAWSGFHGEGYGYTF.

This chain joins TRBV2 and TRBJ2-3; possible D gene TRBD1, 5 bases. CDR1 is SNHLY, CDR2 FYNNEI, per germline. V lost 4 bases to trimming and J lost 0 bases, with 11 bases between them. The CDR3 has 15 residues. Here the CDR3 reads CASSVPRASTDTQYF. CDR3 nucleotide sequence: TGTGCCAGCAGTGTCCCCAGGGCTAGCACAGATACGCAGTATTTT.

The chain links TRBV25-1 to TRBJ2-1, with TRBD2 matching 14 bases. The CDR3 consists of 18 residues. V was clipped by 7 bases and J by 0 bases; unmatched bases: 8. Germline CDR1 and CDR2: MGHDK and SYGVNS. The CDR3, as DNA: TGTGCCAGCACTGGACTAGCGGGGGGTTTAAGCTCCTACAATGAGCAGTTCTTC. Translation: CASTGLAGGLSSYNEQFF.

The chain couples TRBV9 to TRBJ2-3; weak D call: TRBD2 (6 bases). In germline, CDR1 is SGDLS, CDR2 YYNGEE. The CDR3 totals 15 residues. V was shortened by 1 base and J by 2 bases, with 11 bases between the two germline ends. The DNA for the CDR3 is TGTGCCAGCAGCGTATTGGGGGGAATCACAGATACGCAGTATTTT. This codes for CASSVLGGITDTQYF.

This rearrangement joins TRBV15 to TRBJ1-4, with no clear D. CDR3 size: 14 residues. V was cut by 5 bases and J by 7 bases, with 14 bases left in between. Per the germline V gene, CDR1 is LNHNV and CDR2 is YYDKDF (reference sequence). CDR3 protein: CATSGGGKGEKLFF. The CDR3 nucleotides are TGTGCCACCAGCGGAGGAGGGAAGGGTGAAAAACTGTTTTTT.

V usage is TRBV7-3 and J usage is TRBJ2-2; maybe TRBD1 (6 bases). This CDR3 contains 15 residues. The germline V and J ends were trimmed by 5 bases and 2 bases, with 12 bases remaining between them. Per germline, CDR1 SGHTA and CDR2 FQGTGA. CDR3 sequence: CASSETGSNTGELFF. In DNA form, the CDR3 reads TGTGCCAGCAGCGAGACAGGCTCAAACACCGGGGAGCTGTTTTTT.

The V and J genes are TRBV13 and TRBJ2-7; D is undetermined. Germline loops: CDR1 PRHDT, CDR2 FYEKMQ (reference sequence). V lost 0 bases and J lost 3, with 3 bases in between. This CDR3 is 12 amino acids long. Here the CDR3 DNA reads TGTGCCAGCAGCTTAGGGAGCTACGAGCAGTACTTC. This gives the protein CASSLGSYEQYF.

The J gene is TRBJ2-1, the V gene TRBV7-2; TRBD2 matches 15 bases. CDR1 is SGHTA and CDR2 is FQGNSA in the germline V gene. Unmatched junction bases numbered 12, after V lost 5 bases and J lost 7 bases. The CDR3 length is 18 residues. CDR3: CASSPRGGTSGRQNEQFF. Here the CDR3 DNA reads TGTGCCAGCAGCCCTCGGGGGGGGACTAGCGGGAGGCAAAATGAGCAGTTCTTC.

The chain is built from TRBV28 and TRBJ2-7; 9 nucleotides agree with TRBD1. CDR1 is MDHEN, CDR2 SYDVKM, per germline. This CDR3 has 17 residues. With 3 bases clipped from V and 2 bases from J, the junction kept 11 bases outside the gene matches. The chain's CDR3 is CASSFPRRDRVTYEQYF. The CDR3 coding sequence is TGTGCCAGCAGTTTCCCTAGAAGGGACAGGGTCACCTACGAGCAGTACTTC.

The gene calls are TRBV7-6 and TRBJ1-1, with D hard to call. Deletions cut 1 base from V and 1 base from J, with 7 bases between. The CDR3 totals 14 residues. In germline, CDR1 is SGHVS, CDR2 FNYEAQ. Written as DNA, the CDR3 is TGTGCCAGCAGCTTAGTTGCGGGGAACACTGAAGCTTTCTTT. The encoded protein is CASSLVAGNTEAFF.

The CDR3 reads CASSVAGTNEKLFF. CDR3 DNA: TGTGCCAGCAGCGTAGCAGGGACTAATGAAAAACTGTTTTTT. The chain joins TRBV9 to TRBJ1-4, with a tentative D call TRBD1 (5 bases). Germline CDR1 SGDLS, CDR2 YYNGEE. Trimming removed 0 bases from V and 2 bases from J, with 5 bases in between. This CDR3 comprises 14 residues.

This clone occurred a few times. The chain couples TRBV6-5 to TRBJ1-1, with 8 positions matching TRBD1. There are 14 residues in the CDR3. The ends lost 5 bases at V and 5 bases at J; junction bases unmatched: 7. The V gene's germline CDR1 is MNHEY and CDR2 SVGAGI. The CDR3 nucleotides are TGTGCCAGCAGTAGCGACAGGGGAGGAACTGAAGCTTTCTTT. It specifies CASSSDRGGTEAFF.

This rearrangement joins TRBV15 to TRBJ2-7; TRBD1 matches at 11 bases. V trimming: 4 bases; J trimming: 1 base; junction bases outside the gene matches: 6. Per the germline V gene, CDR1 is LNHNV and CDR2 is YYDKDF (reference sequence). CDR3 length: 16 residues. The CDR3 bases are TGTGCCACCAGCACCGCAGGACAGGGGGCATCCTACGAGCAGTACTTC. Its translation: CATSTAGQGASYEQYF.

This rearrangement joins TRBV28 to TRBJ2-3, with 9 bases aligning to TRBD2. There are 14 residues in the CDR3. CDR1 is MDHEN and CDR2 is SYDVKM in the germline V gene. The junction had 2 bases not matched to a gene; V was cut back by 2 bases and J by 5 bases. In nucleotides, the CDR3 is TGTGCCAGCAGTTTAAGCGGGAGGAGAGATACGCAGTATTTT. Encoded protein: CASSLSGRRDTQYF.

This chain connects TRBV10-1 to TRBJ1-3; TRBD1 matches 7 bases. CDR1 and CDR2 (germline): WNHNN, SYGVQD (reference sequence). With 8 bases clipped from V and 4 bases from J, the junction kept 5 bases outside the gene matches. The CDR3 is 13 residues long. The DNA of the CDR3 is TGCGCCAGCGGACGGACAGGAGGAAACACCATATATTTT. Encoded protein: CASGRTGGNTIYF.

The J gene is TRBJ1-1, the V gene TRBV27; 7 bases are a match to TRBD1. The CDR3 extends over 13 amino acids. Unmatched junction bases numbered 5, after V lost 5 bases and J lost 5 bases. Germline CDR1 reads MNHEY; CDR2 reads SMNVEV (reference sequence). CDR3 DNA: TGTGCCAGCAGTAAGACAGGGCGGACTGAAGCTTTCTTT. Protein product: CASSKTGRTEAFF.

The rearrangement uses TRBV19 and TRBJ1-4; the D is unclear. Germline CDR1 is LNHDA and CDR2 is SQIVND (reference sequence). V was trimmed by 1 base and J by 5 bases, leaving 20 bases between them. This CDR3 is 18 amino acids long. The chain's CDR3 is CASSIVGATTKLNEKLFF. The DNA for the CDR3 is TGTGCCAGTAGTATAGTAGGAGCGACTACAAAGTTGAATGAAAAACTGTTTTTT.

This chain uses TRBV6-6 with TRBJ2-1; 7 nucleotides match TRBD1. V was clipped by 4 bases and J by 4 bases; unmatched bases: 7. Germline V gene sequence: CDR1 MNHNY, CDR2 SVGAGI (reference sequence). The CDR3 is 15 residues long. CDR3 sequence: CASSSDRVIYNEQFF. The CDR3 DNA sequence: TGTGCCAGCAGTTCTGACAGGGTCATTTACAATGAGCAGTTCTTC.

The CDR3 loop reads CASSPQRPHRVLNEKLFF. The CDR3 DNA reads as TGTGCCAGCAGCCCCCAGCGGCCCCACAGGGTATTAAATGAAAAACTGTTTTTT. J is TRBJ1-4 and V is TRBV7-9, with D possibly TRBD1 on 6 matching bases. The CDR3 runs to 18 residues. CDR1 is SEHNR and CDR2 is FQNEAQ in the germline V gene (reference sequence). V was trimmed by 5 bases and J by 5 bases, leaving 24 bases between them.

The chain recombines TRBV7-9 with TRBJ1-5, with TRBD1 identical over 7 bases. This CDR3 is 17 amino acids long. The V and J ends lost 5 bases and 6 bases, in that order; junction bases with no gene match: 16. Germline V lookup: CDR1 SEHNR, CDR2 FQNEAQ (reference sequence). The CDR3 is CASSRGTAEEVGQPQHF. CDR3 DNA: TGTGCCAGCAGCAGAGGGACAGCCGAAGAGGTGGGTCAGCCCCAGCATTTT.

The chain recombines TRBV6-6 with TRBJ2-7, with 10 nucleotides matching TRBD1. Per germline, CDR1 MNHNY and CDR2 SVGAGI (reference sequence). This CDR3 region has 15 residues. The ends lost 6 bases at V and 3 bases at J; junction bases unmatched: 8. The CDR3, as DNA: TGTGCCAGCAGCCAACCGGGACAGGGGCTCTACGAGCAGTACTTC. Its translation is CASSQPGQGLYEQYF.

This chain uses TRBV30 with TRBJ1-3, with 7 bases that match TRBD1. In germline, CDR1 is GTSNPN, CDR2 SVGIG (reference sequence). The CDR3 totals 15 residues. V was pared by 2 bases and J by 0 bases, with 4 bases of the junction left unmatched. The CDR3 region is CAWSRDSYSGNTIYF. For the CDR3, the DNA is TGTGCCTGGAGTCGGGACAGTTACTCTGGAAACACCATATATTTT.

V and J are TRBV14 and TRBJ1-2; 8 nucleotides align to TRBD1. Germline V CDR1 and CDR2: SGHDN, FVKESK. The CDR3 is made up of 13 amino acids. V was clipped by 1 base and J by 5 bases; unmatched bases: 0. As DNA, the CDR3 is TGTGCCAGCAGCCAAGGACAGGGGTATGGCTACACCTTC. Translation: CASSQGQGYGYTF.

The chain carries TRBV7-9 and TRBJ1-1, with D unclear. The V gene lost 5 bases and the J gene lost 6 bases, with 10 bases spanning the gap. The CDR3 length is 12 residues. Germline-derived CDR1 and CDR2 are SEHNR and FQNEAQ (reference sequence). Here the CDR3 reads CASSPYSPEAFF. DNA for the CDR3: TGTGCCAGCAGCCCCTACTCCCCTGAAGCTTTCTTT.